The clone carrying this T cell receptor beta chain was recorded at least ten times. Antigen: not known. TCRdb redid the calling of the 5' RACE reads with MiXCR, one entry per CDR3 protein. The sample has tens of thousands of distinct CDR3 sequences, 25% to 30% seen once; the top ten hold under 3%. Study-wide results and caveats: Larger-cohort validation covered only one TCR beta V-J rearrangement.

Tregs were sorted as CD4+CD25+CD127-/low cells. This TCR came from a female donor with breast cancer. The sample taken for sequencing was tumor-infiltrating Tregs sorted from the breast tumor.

For the CDR3, the DNA is TGTGCCAGCAGCTATAGCGGAGACTACAATGAGCAGTTCTTC. It specifies CASSYSGDYNEQFF. The chain couples TRBV7-8 to TRBJ2-1, with TRBD2 as a possible D gene (6 bases). There are 14 residues in the CDR3. Germline CDR1 reads SGHVS; CDR2 reads FQNEAQ. With 4 bases removed from V and 3 bases from J, the gap between germline ends came to 10 bases.